Listed below are T cell receptor beta chains from one sample, sequenced in a study of regulatory T cells in long-lasting Graves disease. In TCRdb, the multiplex PCR reads were re-called with MiXCR into one record per CDR3 protein. The sample records some 340,000 distinct CDR3 sequences, 10% to 15% being singletons. The sample was also reused in another study, on T cells in Graves' hyperthyroidism and ophthalmopathy.

This sample comprised peripheral blood mononuclear cells (PBMCs), obtained at new diagnosis, from a patient treated with antithyroid drugs. The receptors originated from a young woman with Graves disease. Both conserved end residues are part of each CDR3. Each record gives: D gene, V gene, J gene, clone size, CDR3 protein, CDR3 DNA. The D gene is left open where the match is weak. Part of the rows lack a size; the others show once, few, many or a class for expanded clones.

D gene: .; V gene: TRBV5-5; J gene: TRBJ1-6; clone size: once; CDR3 protein: CASSRDQGHNSPLHF; CDR3 DNA: TGTGCCAGCAGCCGAGATCAGGGCCATAATTCACCCCTCCACTTT
D gene: .; V gene: TRBV20-1; J gene: TRBJ2-3; clone size: many; CDR3 protein: CSARREALVTDTQYF; CDR3 DNA: TGCAGTGCTAGAAGAGAGGCCTTGGTCACAGATACGCAGTATTTT
D gene: .; V gene: TRBV6-1; J gene: TRBJ1-1; clone size: many; CDR3 protein: CASSARTGRQTEAFF; CDR3 DNA: TGTGCCAGCAGTGCTAGAACAGGGAGGCAGACTGAAGCTTTCTTT
D gene: .; V gene: TRBV19; J gene: TRBJ2-5; clone size: few; CDR3 protein: CASSMLGEETQYF; CDR3 DNA: TGTGCCAGTAGTATGCTAGGGGAAGAGACCCAGTACTTC
D gene: TRBD1; V gene: TRBV2; J gene: TRBJ1-5; clone size: many; CDR3 protein: CASSERTGGYQPQHF; CDR3 DNA: TGTGCCAGCAGTGAAAGGACAGGGGGTTATCAGCCCCAGCATTTT
D gene: .; V gene: TRBV29-1; J gene: TRBJ1-1; clone size: many; CDR3 protein: CSVDPGADRTEAFF; CDR3 DNA: TGCAGCGTTGACCCAGGTGCGGATAGAACTGAAGCTTTCTTT
D gene: .; V gene: TRBV2; J gene: TRBJ1-1; clone size: .; CDR3 protein: CASSDLKGEVTGTPYTEAFF; CDR3 DNA: TGTGCCAGCAGTGATTTGAAAGGGGAGGTCACCGGGACACCGTACACTGAAGCTTTCTTT
D gene: .; V gene: TRBV6-5; J gene: TRBJ2-1; clone size: .; CDR3 protein: CASSYFGNEQFF; CDR3 DNA: TGTGCCAGCAGTTACTTCGGGAATGAGCAGTTCTTC
D gene: TRBD2; V gene: TRBV4-1; J gene: TRBJ2-1; clone size: few; CDR3 protein: CASSGPGLAGGEQFF; CDR3 DNA: TGCGCCAGCAGTGGGCCGGGACTAGCGGGAGGTGAGCAGTTCTTC
D gene: TRBD2; V gene: TRBV20-1; J gene: TRBJ2-5; clone size: many; CDR3 protein: CSARDLGRGLAAETQYF; CDR3 DNA: TGCAGTGCTAGAGATCTCGGGAGGGGACTAGCAGCAGAGACCCAGTACTTC
D gene: .; V gene: TRBV9; J gene: TRBJ2-7; clone size: few; CDR3 protein: CASSAHLMTGGYEQYF; CDR3 DNA: TGTGCCAGCAGCGCCCATCTAATGACCGGTGGCTACGAGCAGTACTTC
D gene: TRBD1; V gene: TRBV28; J gene: TRBJ1-4; clone size: many; CDR3 protein: CASSGTATNEKLFF; CDR3 DNA: TGTGCCAGCAGCGGGACAGCAACTAATGAAAAACTGTTTTTT
D gene: .; V gene: TRBV4-3; J gene: TRBJ1-1; clone size: many; CDR3 protein: CASSRGRGSEAFF; CDR3 DNA: TGCGCCAGCAGCCGGGGTAGGGGAAGTGAAGCTTTCTTT
D gene: TRBD2; V gene: TRBV19; J gene: TRBJ2-1; clone size: .; CDR3 protein: CASSIGSRGRSASPYNEQFF; CDR3 DNA: TGTGCCAGTAGTATAGGGTCTCGCGGGAGGAGCGCTAGCCCCTACAATGAGCAGTTCTTC
D gene: TRBD1; V gene: TRBV7-3; J gene: TRBJ1-3; clone size: many; CDR3 protein: CASSFTGESGNTIYF; CDR3 DNA: TGTGCCAGCAGCTTCACAGGGGAATCTGGAAACACCATATATTTT
D gene: .; V gene: TRBV19; J gene: TRBJ1-1; clone size: few; CDR3 protein: CASRMGNTEAFF; CDR3 DNA: TGTGCCAGTAGGATGGGGAACACTGAAGCTTTCTTT
D gene: TRBD1; V gene: TRBV7-8; J gene: TRBJ2-1; clone size: .; CDR3 protein: CASSKDRGYNEQFF; CDR3 DNA: TGTGCCAGCAGCAAAGACAGGGGTTACAATGAGCAGTTCTTC
D gene: .; V gene: TRBV5-1; J gene: TRBJ2-1; clone size: many; CDR3 protein: CASSLEGSNTPNEQFF; CDR3 DNA: TGCGCCAGCAGCTTGGAGGGGTCTAATACCCCCAATGAGCAGTTCTTC
D gene: .; V gene: TRBV29-1; J gene: TRBJ1-5; clone size: .; CDR3 protein: CSVWGPNQPQHF; CDR3 DNA: TGCAGCGTTTGGGGTCCCAATCAGCCCCAGCATTTT
D gene: TRBD1; V gene: TRBV2; J gene: TRBJ2-2; clone size: many; CDR3 protein: CASSEDRMNTGELFF; CDR3 DNA: TGTGCCAGCAGTGAGGACAGGATGAACACCGGGGAGCTGTTTTTT